A single sample gave rise to the 28 T cell receptor beta chains below, sequenced in a study of response to subunit inactivated influenza vaccine. MiXCR was run by TCRdb on the RT-PCR reads, yielding one entry per CDR3 protein. The table has roughly 670,000 distinct CDR3 sequences, 14% seen once. This specimen was PBMCs from blood, taken roughly 2 weeks before vaccination. Source of these receptors: a man aged 50 or older who received an inactivated influenza vaccine.

This clonotype was detected a few times. The chain carries TRBV20-1 and TRBJ2-1, with 8 bases fitting TRBD2. V shed 0 bases, J shed 5 bases, and the junction held 12 bases outside the gene matches. CDR3 length: 17 residues. In germline, CDR1 is DFQATT, CDR2 SNEGSKA (reference sequence). In DNA, the CDR3 is TGCAGTGCTAGAGAGGCCGGACTAGCATTAGGGAACAATGAGCAGTTCTTC. This translates into CSAREAGLALGNNEQFF.

In its sample, this clonotype was seen a few times. The V gene is TRBV6-5, the J gene TRBJ2-3, with D possibly matching TRBD2 (6 bases). The CDR3 spans 17 residues. Per the germline V gene, CDR1 is MNHEY and CDR2 is SVGAGI. V was cut by 2 bases and J by 1 base, with 16 bases left in between. The CDR3 DNA reads as TGTGCCAGCAGTTACGGGAGCGCGGTAGCGGGCACAGATACGCAGTATTTT. It encodes CASSYGSAVAGTDTQYF.

In its sample, this clonotype was seen many times. The chain couples TRBV28 to TRBJ1-1; 11 bases line up with TRBD1. The CDR3 has 13 residues. CDR1 MDHEN and CDR2 SYDVKM come from the germline V gene. V trimming: 5 bases; J trimming: 8 bases; junction bases outside the gene matches: 4. CDR3 amino acids: CASSDGQGAEAFF. CDR3 nucleotides: TGTGCCAGCAGTGACGGACAGGGGGCGGAAGCTTTCTTT.

The chain joins TRBV10-1 to TRBJ2-1; 7 nucleotides line up with TRBD2. The CDR3 sequence is 16 residues long. V was clipped by 0 bases and J by 4 bases; unmatched bases: 6. The germline CDR1 and CDR2 sequences are WNHNN and SYGVQD (reference sequence). CDR3 sequence (DNA): TGCGCCAGCAGTGAGTCCATGGGGGGGATGTACAATGAGCAGTTCTTC. The encoded protein is CASSESMGGMYNEQFF.

This clonotype has just a few counts. The CDR3 DNA reads TGTGCCAGCAGGTTACTCACTAGCACAGATACGCAGTATTTT. Amino acids: CASRLLTSTDTQYF. The rearrangement uses TRBV28 and TRBJ2-3; D not resolved. Per the germline V gene, CDR1 is MDHEN and CDR2 is SYDVKM. The V end was cut by 6 bases, the J end by 0 bases, with 10 bases between. This CDR3 is 14 amino acids long. The entire variable domain, with the rest obtained from reference TRBV28 and TRBJ2-3, is as follows: DVKVTQSSRYLVKRTGEKVFLECVQDMDHENMFWYRQDPGLGLRLIYFSYDVKMKEKGDIPEGYSVSREKKERFSLILESASTNQTSMYLCASRLLTSTDTQYFGPGTRLTVL.

This clonotype was recorded many times. The CDR3 DNA reads as TGTGCCAGCAGCTTAGGGAAGACAGGGGACTACGAGCAGTACTTC. Translated: CASSLGKTGDYEQYF. The genes are TRBV7-9 and TRBJ2-7; 8 nucleotides align to TRBD1. The CDR3 spans 15 residues. With 1 base clipped from V and 3 bases from J, the junction kept 5 bases outside the gene matches. Germline V gene sequence: CDR1 SEHNR, CDR2 FQNEAQ (reference sequence).

This clonotype was found a few times. The genes are TRBV14 and TRBJ2-2; no firm D call. CDR1 and CDR2 from the germline V gene are SGHDN and FVKESK. The V end lost 0 bases, the J end lost 7 bases, and 6 bases lay between the germline ends. This CDR3 spans 13 amino acids. The chain's CDR3 is CASSQERVGELFF. The CDR3 DNA is TGTGCCAGCAGCCAAGAAAGGGTCGGGGAGCTGTTTTTT.

The J gene is TRBJ2-1, the V gene TRBV12-3 or TRBV12-4, with 9 bases identical to TRBD1. V lost 7 bases, J lost 6 bases, and 10 bases stayed unmatched. The CDR3 has 15 residues. This CDR3 is CASTLRGTGSNEQFF. As DNA, the CDR3 is TGTGCCAGCACCCTTAGAGGGACAGGGTCCAATGAGCAGTTCTTC.

This rearrangement joins TRBV7-2 to TRBJ1-2; 7 bases map to TRBD1. Germline V gene sequence: CDR1 SGHTA, CDR2 FQGNSA. Trimming took 7 bases from V and 0 from J; bases not matched to a gene: 14. CDR3 length: 17 residues. The CDR3 spells CASTRGQGVLANYGYTF. CDR3 sequence (DNA): TGTGCCAGCACCCGAGGCCAGGGGGTATTAGCTAACTATGGCTACACCTTC.

The CDR3 sequence is CASSPPGLAGIQETQYF. The DNA of the CDR3 is TGTGCCAGCTCACCACCGGGACTAGCGGGTATCCAAGAGACCCAGTACTTC. The chain employs TRBV18 and TRBJ2-5, with 12 nucleotides matching TRBD2. The V and J ends lost 0 bases and 1 base, in that order; junction bases with no gene match: 3. The CDR3 is 17 amino acids. Germline-derived CDR1 and CDR2 are KGHSH and LQKENI.

This clonotype has more than one count but fewer than ten. The chain has TRBV6-5 and TRBJ2-3, with 10 nucleotides matching TRBD2. The CDR3 covers 19 residues. Germline V gene data show CDR1 as MNHEY and CDR2 as SVGAGI. V shed 0 bases, J shed 1 base, and the junction held 10 bases outside the gene matches. The CDR3 loop is CASSYSRTSGTSGTDTQYF. DNA for the CDR3: TGTGCCAGCAGTTACTCGAGGACTAGCGGTACCTCGGGCACAGATACGCAGTATTTT.

This chain links TRBV6-1 with TRBJ2-3; 13 nucleotides align to TRBD2. CDR3 length: 14 residues. V lost 7 bases and J lost 5; bases outside the gene matches: 3. Germline loops: CDR1 MNHNS, CDR2 SASEGT. This chain's CDR3 is CASTGTSGIDTQYF. Here the CDR3 DNA reads TGTGCCAGCACCGGGACTAGCGGGATAGATACGCAGTATTTT.

The chain is built from TRBV4-2 and TRBJ2-3; the D call may be TRBD1 or TRBD2 (5 bases each). Trimming cost V 1 base and J 2 bases, with 13 bases left between them. The germline CDR1 and CDR2 sequences are LGHNA and YNFKEQ. The CDR3 is 16 residues long. CDR3 bases: TGTGCCAGCAGCCAAGCGTTTGGGACCTACACAGATACGCAGTATTTT. Translating it yields CASSQAFGTYTDTQYF.

This clonotype has a count of ten or more. V and J are TRBV28 and TRBJ1-1; the match to TRBD1 covers 7 bases. The CDR3 has 11 amino acids. Germline loops: CDR1 MDHEN, CDR2 SYDVKM. V gave up 8 bases and J gave up 10 bases; unmatched junction bases: 7. CDR3 sequence: CASRRTGGAFF. DNA of the CDR3: TGTGCCAGCCGTCGGACAGGTGGAGCTTTCTTT.

This clonotype was picked up a small number of times. The chain recombines TRBV2 with TRBJ2-7; D is uncertain. The CDR3 length is 13 residues. With 6 bases removed from V and 1 base from J, the gap between germline ends came to 10 bases. The V gene's germline CDR1 is SNHLY and CDR2 FYNNEI. DNA of the CDR3: TGTGCCAGCAGGTCCCCTACTTCCTACGAGCAGTACTTC. It codes for CASRSPTSYEQYF.

This clonotype was picked up many times. The rearrangement links TRBV10-3 to TRBJ2-7; 8 nucleotides match TRBD2. This CDR3 has 17 residues. Germline-derived CDR1 and CDR2 are ENHRY and SYGVKD. The V segment lost 3 bases and the J segment 6 bases; nucleotides outside the gene matches: 16. The CDR3 region is CAISESGGGRGVLEQYF. The CDR3 DNA is TGTGCCATCAGTGAATCCGGCGGGGGGCGAGGGGTTCTCGAGCAGTACTTC.

A few counts support this clonotype. This chain uses TRBV5-1 with TRBJ2-5, with a weak D call TRBD2 (6 bases). Germline V lookup: CDR1 SGHRS, CDR2 YFSETQ. This CDR3 is built from 16 residues. Trimming pared 6 bases from V and 3 bases from J, leaving 21 bases between. The CDR3 nucleotides read TGCGCCAGCAAGCCTCTTTCACTTAGCGGCGAAGAGACCCAGTACTTC. Protein sequence: CASKPLSLSGEETQYF.

A few counts support this clonotype. The chain is built from TRBV18 and TRBJ2-7; 7 nucleotides match TRBD2. CDR1 is KGHSH, CDR2 LQKENI, per germline. Trimming at V came to 0 bases and at J to 7 bases, leaving 3 bases not matched to a gene. This CDR3 has 13 amino acids. The CDR3 reads CASSPPGGREQYF. CDR3 nucleotides: TGTGCCAGCTCACCACCGGGAGGGCGGGAGCAGTACTTC.

The sample holds a few counts of this clonotype. The rearrangement links TRBV27 to TRBJ2-5, with D unresolved. CDR1 and CDR2 (germline): MNHEY, SMNVEV (reference sequence). V was pared by 3 bases and J by 4 bases, with 9 bases between. CDR3 length: 13 residues. The chain's CDR3 is CASSLIGLETQYF. The CDR3 bases are TGTGCCAGCAGTTTGATAGGGTTAGAGACCCAGTACTTC.

This clonotype occurred many times. The rearrangement links TRBV7-9 to TRBJ2-3, with 11 bases identical to TRBD2. Germline V gene sequence: CDR1 SEHNR, CDR2 FQNEAQ (reference sequence). The CDR3 is 16 residues long. V lost 5 bases to trimming and J lost 4 bases; unmatched junction nucleotides: 8. The CDR3 loop is CASSTRLAGRADTQYF. For the CDR3, the DNA is TGTGCCAGCAGCACCCGACTAGCGGGGAGGGCAGATACGCAGTATTTT.

This chain joins TRBV20-1 and TRBJ1-1; TRBD1 might be the D (5 bases). Germline V gene lookup returns CDR1 DFQATT and CDR2 SNEGSKA (reference sequence). V was shortened by 0 bases and J by 14 bases, with 10 bases between the two germline ends. The CDR3 is 10 residues long. The CDR3 protein is CSARETEGFF. CDR3 in DNA: TGCAGTGCTAGAGAGACGGAGGGGTTCTTT.

The V call is TRBV4-1, the J call TRBJ2-3; no firm D call. Germline V gene lookup returns CDR1 MGHRA and CDR2 YSYEKL. The CDR3 has 13 residues. Trimming removed 1 base from V and 5 bases from J, with 7 bases in between. The CDR3 DNA sequence: TGCGCCAGCAGCCAAGTCTGGCGAGATACGCAGTATTTT. Amino acids: CASSQVWRDTQYF.

The rearrangement links TRBV5-3 to TRBJ1-1; a weak D match, TRBD1 (6 bases). TRBV5-3 is an ORF; its function is uncertain. Trimming cost V 2 bases and J 0 bases, with 17 bases left between them. This CDR3 has 17 amino acids. The CDR3 loop is CARSLVGGQGMNTEAFF. CDR3 in DNA: TGTGCCAGAAGCTTAGTTGGGGGCCAGGGGATGAACACTGAAGCTTTCTTT.

This clonotype was seen a few times. This chain links TRBV7-9 with TRBJ2-1; 8 nucleotides line up with TRBD2. The CDR3 covers 16 residues. V trimming: 2 bases; J trimming: 5 bases; junction bases outside the gene matches: 8. CDR1 and CDR2 from the germline V gene are SEHNR and FQNEAQ (reference sequence). CDR3 bases: TGTGCCAGCAGCTTACTCGGGGGGGGGCTACACAATGAGCAGTTCTTC. Translation: CASSLLGGGLHNEQFF. The complete variable domain, with remaining parts taken from reference TRBV7-9 and TRBJ2-1, reads DTGVSQNPRHKITKRGQNVTFRCDPISEHNRLYWYRQTLGQGPEFLTYFQNEAQLEKSRLLSDRFSAERPKGSFSTLEIQRTEQGDSAMYLCASSLLGGGLHNEQFFGPGTRLTVL.

The rearrangement uses TRBV10-3 and TRBJ2-1; D is possibly TRBD2 (6 bases). In germline, CDR1 is ENHRY, CDR2 SYGVKD. This CDR3 has 14 residues. V lost 10 bases to trimming and J lost 4 bases, with 17 bases between them. CDR3 amino acids: CATLGGGGYNEQFF. The CDR3, as DNA: TGTGCCACCCTCGGGGGAGGAGGGTACAATGAGCAGTTCTTC.

The chain is built from TRBV7-2 and TRBJ1-1; 7 bases line up with TRBD1. This CDR3 contains 16 residues. The V gene end was trimmed by 1 base and the J gene end by 0 bases; junction bases not matched to a gene: 5. Germline loops: CDR1 SGHTA, CDR2 FQGNSA. The CDR3 region has the DNA TGTGCCAGCAGCTTAGAGGGACAGTTATTGAACACTGAAGCTTTCTTT. As protein: CASSLEGQLLNTEAFF.

The chain carries TRBV27 and TRBJ2-3; possible D gene TRBD1, 6 bases. Per germline, CDR1 MNHEY and CDR2 SMNVEV (reference sequence). Trimming took off 0 bases at V and 10 bases at J, with 23 bases between the two ends. This CDR3 is 17 amino acids long. Written as DNA, the CDR3 is TGTGCCAGCAGTTTATCCCTACAGGGCTTCCTTTCGTTATCGCAGTATTTT. Translated: CASSLSLQGFLSLSQYF.

This chain joins TRBV6-6 and TRBJ1-2; D uncertain. Germline values: CDR1 MNHNY, CDR2 SVGAGI (reference sequence). The CDR3 length is 13 residues. The V and J ends lost 1 base and 8 bases respectively, with 11 bases between them. CDR3 DNA sequence: TGTGCCAGCAGTTACTTCCCCACGGGAGGCTACACCTTC. As protein: CASSYFPTGGYTF.